The rows below give T cell receptor beta chains drawn from one sample of a study of beta chain features in type 1 diabetes. The table came from immunoSEQ multiplex PCR; TCRdb's copy has only in-frame clones and leaves some out. The data contain approximately 140,000 clones, about 7.1% of them seen just once; the ten biggest clones take up about 1.5%. Sequenced: central memory CD4+ T cells from blood. The receptors come from a woman aged 25 to 39 in good health. CDR3s include the opening cysteine and the closing phenylalanine or tryptophan. A D gene is named only where the DNA matches it firmly. Only part of the rows carry a size: once, few, many, or a class if the clone is expanded.

CDR3nt	CDR3aa	d_gene	abundance	j_gene	v_gene
TGTGCCAGCACCCGTGACAGGGGATACAATGAGCAGTTCTTC	CASTRDRGYNEQFF	TRBD1	NA	TRBJ2-1	TRBV7-2
TGTGCCTGGAGTCGTCTCAACACTGAAGCTTTCTTT	CAWSRLNTEAFF	NA	few	TRBJ1-1	TRBV30
TGTGCTAGCAGCTTGGACTTAGCGGGAGTACAGTTCTTC	CASSLDLAGVQFF	TRBD2	many	TRBJ2-1	TRBV7-7
TGCGCCAGCAGCCAAGATCAGGTCTTTTCAGGCCTTGGAAACACCATATATTTT	CASSQDQVFSGLGNTIYF	NA	NA	TRBJ1-3	TRBV4-3
TGTGCCAGCCGAGGACAGTTGGAAACTGAAGCTTTCTTT	CASRGQLETEAFF	NA	few	TRBJ1-1	TRBV28
TGTGCCAGCAGCTCGGGTGTATCCTACGAGCAGTACTTC	CASSSGVSYEQYF	NA	NA	TRBJ2-7	TRBV7-9
TGTGCCTGGAGTGGGGCCGGTCCCGAAGACTACTTC	CAWSGAGPEDYF	NA	many	TRBJ2-7	TRBV30
TGTGCCTGGAGTCGTGACAGCAACACTGAAGCTTTCTTT	CAWSRDSNTEAFF	NA	many	TRBJ1-1	TRBV30
TGTGCCAGCAGCCCTCTTAATAGCGGGAGCACAGATACGCAGTATTTT	CASSPLNSGSTDTQYF	TRBD2	NA	TRBJ2-3	TRBV7-2
TGTGCCAGTAATAGCGGGAGAAGGACAGATACGCAGTATTTT	CASNSGRRTDTQYF	TRBD2	few	TRBJ2-3	TRBV2
TGCGCCAGCAGCCAAGAGGCGCAGGTGGCCTACAATGAGCAGTTCTTC	CASSQEAQVAYNEQFF	NA	few	TRBJ2-1	TRBV4-3
TGTGCCAGCAGGACACAGGGTTTAACCGGGGAGCTGTTTTTT	CASRTQGLTGELFF	NA	few	TRBJ2-2	TRBV2
TGTGCCAGCAGTTCCAGCGCGCCCTATGGCTACACCTTC	CASSSSAPYGYTF	NA	few	TRBJ1-2	TRBV6-1
TGTGCCAGCAGCTTGAACAGCCCGCCCGGGGAGCTGTTTTTT	CASSLNSPPGELFF	NA	few	TRBJ2-2	TRBV5-4
TGTGCCACCGTGACAGGCCGCCGTGGCTACACCTTC	CATVTGRRGYTF	NA	NA	TRBJ1-2	TRBV6-5
TGTGCCACTTTAGCGGGAGGCAGGGGGAATGAGCAGTTCTTC	CATLAGGRGNEQFF	TRBD2	few	TRBJ2-1	TRBV6-1
TGTGCCAGCAGCCCCACTAGCATCGGTTCAACAGATACGCAGTATTTT	CASSPTSIGSTDTQYF	NA	few	TRBJ2-3	TRBV7-6
TGTGCCAGCAGTTACGGGTTAGCGGGAGACACAGATACGCAGTATTTT	CASSYGLAGDTDTQYF	TRBD2	NA	TRBJ2-3	TRBV6-5
TGTGCCAGCAGTGTCCTGGGACAGGGGGGACAGCCCCAGCATTTT	CASSVLGQGGQPQHF	TRBD1	few	TRBJ1-5	TRBV2
TGTGCCAGCAGCCAAGGGACAGACCTTGAGCAGTTCTTC	CASSQGTDLEQFF	TRBD1	NA	TRBJ2-1	TRBV7-2
TGTGCCAGCAGCGGGACTAGCGGGCCGCCCGACGAGCAGTACTTC	CASSGTSGPPDEQYF	TRBD2	few	TRBJ2-7	TRBV6-1
TGTGCCAGCAGCATTAGACTAGCAAGCGAGCAGTACTTC	CASSIRLASEQYF	TRBD2	many	TRBJ2-7	TRBV7-6
TGTGCCAGCACCTTGACTAGCGGAGACACAGATACGCAGTATTTT	CASTLTSGDTDTQYF	TRBD2	NA	TRBJ2-3	TRBV2
TGTGCCAGCAGCTTAGAAGGACTAGCGGAATACCCCTACGAGCAGTACTTC	CASSLEGLAEYPYEQYF	TRBD2	NA	TRBJ2-7	TRBV11-2
TGTGCCACGAGCCTACTAGCGGGAGGCGGCCCTGGGGCCAACGTCCTGACTTTC	CATSLLAGGGPGANVLTF	TRBD2	NA	TRBJ2-6	TRBV7-6
TGTGCCTGGAGTTACCAGGCGGGAATTGCCGGGGAGCTGTTTTTT	CAWSYQAGIAGELFF	NA	few	TRBJ2-2	TRBV30
TGTGCCAGCAGCCCAGGGACAGGGGTTGGCTACACCTTC	CASSPGTGVGYTF	TRBD1	NA	TRBJ1-2	TRBV7-3
TGTGCCAGCAGCTTAAGTGGGGCAGGAGGCAATCAGCCCCAGCATTTT	CASSLSGAGGNQPQHF	NA	few	TRBJ1-5	TRBV7-9
TGTGCCAGCAGCGTACTAGGGACAGGGGACTATGGCTACACCTTC	CASSVLGTGDYGYTF	TRBD1	many	TRBJ1-2	TRBV9
TGTGCCAGTAGCAGGGACTTCCAAGAGACCCAGTACTTC	CASSRDFQETQYF	NA	NA	TRBJ2-5	TRBV19
TGTGCCAGCAGCCCCGGGACAGGGGGCACTCAGCCCCAGCATTTT	CASSPGTGGTQPQHF	TRBD1	NA	TRBJ1-5	TRBV7-6
TGTGCCAGCAAGACGGGACTAGCCTACAATGAGCAGTTCTTC	CASKTGLAYNEQFF	TRBD2	NA	TRBJ2-1	TRBV7-2
TGTGCCATACACTCGACAGGGGCCGGGGCCAACGTCCTGACTTTC	CAIHSTGAGANVLTF	TRBD1	few	TRBJ2-6	TRBV28
TGTGCCAGCAGTGCGACAGGGGGGAACACTGAAGCTTTCTTT	CASSATGGNTEAFF	TRBD1	NA	TRBJ1-1	TRBV6-1
TGTGCCAGCAGCTTAGTAGCGGGAGCGCGCTCTGGGGCCAACGTCCTGACTTTC	CASSLVAGARSGANVLTF	TRBD2	many	TRBJ2-6	TRBV7-2
TGTGCCAGCAGCTATAAAATGAGGTTTGGCTACACCTTC	CASSYKMRFGYTF	NA	NA	TRBJ1-2	TRBV7-2
TGTGCCAGCAGTGAAGTTTTTAGCGGGCCCTACGAGCAGTACTTC	CASSEVFSGPYEQYF	TRBD2	many	TRBJ2-7	TRBV2
TGCGCCAGCAGCTTGAGAGCGGGATGGTATGGAGATACGCAGTATTTT	CASSLRAGWYGDTQYF	TRBD2	NA	TRBJ2-3	TRBV5-1
TGTGCCGTTCTTCAGGGAGGCTACGAGCAGTACTTC	CAVLQGGYEQYF	NA	NA	TRBJ2-7	TRBV19
TGTGCCAGCAGCTTACAGGGAGGGAACACTGAAGCTTTCTTT	CASSLQGGNTEAFF	NA	NA	TRBJ1-1	TRBV7-2
TGTGCCAGCAGTGACGGACAGGGGTACGAGCAGTACTTC	CASSDGQGYEQYF	TRBD1	few	TRBJ2-7	TRBV6-6
TGCAGCGCTTGGCCCCAGGGGGTTAGTGGCTACACCTTC	CSAWPQGVSGYTF	TRBD1	NA	TRBJ1-2	TRBV29-1
TGTGCCAGCAGCGCGCGGGAGGGTATTATTGAGCAGTTCTTC	CASSAREGIIEQFF	TRBD2	NA	TRBJ2-1	TRBV7-8
TGTGCCAGCAGCTTGTTCAGAGGGATTAGCAATCAGCCCCAGCATTTT	CASSLFRGISNQPQHF	NA	NA	TRBJ1-5	TRBV5-6
TGCACCAGCAGCCAAGATCCTAGGCTAGCGGTTCTTACCTCCTACAATGAGCAGTTCTTC	CTSSQDPRLAVLTSYNEQFF	NA	NA	TRBJ2-1	TRBV1
TGTGCCAGCTCACCACGAGAGGACACTGAAGCTTTCTTT	CASSPREDTEAFF	NA	NA	TRBJ1-1	TRBV18
TGTGCCTGGAGAAAAATTGGACAGCTGAACACTGAAGCTTTCTTT	CAWRKIGQLNTEAFF	NA	NA	TRBJ1-1	TRBV30
TGTGCCAGTACCGGCGGGGAGAGCTCCTACAATGAGCAGTTCTTC	CASTGGESSYNEQFF	NA	few	TRBJ2-1	TRBV19
TGTGCCAGCAACCAGGGACAGGGGGTTGGTGAAGCTTTCTTT	CASNQGQGVGEAFF	TRBD1	NA	TRBJ1-1	TRBV2
TGTGCCAGCAGCCAAGCCGGGACTAGCGACAGCGACCGCTCCTACAATGAGCAGTTCTTC	CASSQAGTSDSDRSYNEQFF	TRBD2	NA	TRBJ2-1	TRBV2
TGTGCCAGTAGTTCCCCAGGGTGGACCTATGGCTACACCTTC	CASSSPGWTYGYTF	NA	NA	TRBJ1-2	TRBV19
TGTGCCAGCAGCTTGTCGTTAGCGGGAGGCACGGAGACCCAGTACTTC	CASSLSLAGGTETQYF	TRBD2	few	TRBJ2-5	TRBV5-4
TGTGCCAGCAGCCCGGACTGGGGTGGCTACGAGCAGTACTTC	CASSPDWGGYEQYF	NA	few	TRBJ2-7	TRBV6-6
TGCAGCGTTGATAGGGGGACAGGGGACGAGCAGTACTTC	CSVDRGTGDEQYF	TRBD1	NA	TRBJ2-7	TRBV29-1